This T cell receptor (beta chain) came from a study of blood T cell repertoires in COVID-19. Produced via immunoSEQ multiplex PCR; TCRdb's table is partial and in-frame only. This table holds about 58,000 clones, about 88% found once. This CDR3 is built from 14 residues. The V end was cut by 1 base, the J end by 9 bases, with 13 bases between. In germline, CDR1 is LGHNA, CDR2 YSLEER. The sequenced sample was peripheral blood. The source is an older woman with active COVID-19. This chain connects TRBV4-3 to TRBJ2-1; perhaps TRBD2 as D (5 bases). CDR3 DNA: TGCGCCAGCAGCCAAGCCGGGATAGTTAGTGAGCAGTTCTTC. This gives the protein CASSQAGIVSEQFF.